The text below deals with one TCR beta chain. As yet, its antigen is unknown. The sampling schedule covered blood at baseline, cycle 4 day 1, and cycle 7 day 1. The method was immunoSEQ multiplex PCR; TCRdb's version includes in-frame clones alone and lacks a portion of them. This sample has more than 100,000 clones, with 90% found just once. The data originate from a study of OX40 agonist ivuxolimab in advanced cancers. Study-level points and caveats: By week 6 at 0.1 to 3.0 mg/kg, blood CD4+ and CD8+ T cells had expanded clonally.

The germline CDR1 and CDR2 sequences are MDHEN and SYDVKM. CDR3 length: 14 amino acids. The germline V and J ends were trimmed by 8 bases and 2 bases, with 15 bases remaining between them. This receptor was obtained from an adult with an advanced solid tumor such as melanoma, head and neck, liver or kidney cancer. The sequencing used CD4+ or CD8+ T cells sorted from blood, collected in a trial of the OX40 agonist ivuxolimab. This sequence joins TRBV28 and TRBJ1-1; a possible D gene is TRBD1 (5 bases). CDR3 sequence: CASALSGRNTEAFF. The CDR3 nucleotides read TGTGCCAGCGCTCTATCGGGGCGAAACACTGAAGCTTTCTTT.